This T cell receptor (beta chain) was identified in a study of T-cell memory formation after mild COVID-19. TCRdb processed the 5' RACE reads anew with MiXCR; each CDR3 protein has one entry. The sample contains 40,000 to 60,000 distinct CDR3 sequences, 9.3% of which appear only once. This clonotype has a handful of counts. There are 13 residues in the CDR3. The junction had 10 bases not matched to a gene; V was cut back by 2 bases and J by 11 bases. Germline values: CDR1 DFQATT, CDR2 SNEGSKA (reference sequence). The rearrangement uses TRBV20-1 and TRBJ1-1; 8 bases agree with TRBD1. Sequences were obtained from PBMCs or a T cell subset sorted from them (not recorded which). This clonotype was sampled from an adult woman who had mild COVID-19 (a few samples of this study predate the infection). Cell type and time point are not known. In nucleotides, the CDR3 is TGCAGTGCTAGAATTCGACAGGGGTTGTTGGCTTTCTTT. Amino acid sequence: CSARIRQGLLAFF.